This is a list of T cell receptor beta chains from one sample in a study of response to subunit inactivated influenza vaccine. MiXCR, applied by TCRdb to the RT-PCR reads, yields one record per CDR3 protein. The sample lists around 470,000 distinct CDR3 sequences, more than 7% occurring once. Source: PBMCs from blood, taken about 23 months after vaccination. Every receptor here comes from a man between 50 and 69 years old who received an inactivated influenza vaccine. Both conserved end residues are part of each CDR3. Each record gives: D gene, J gene, CDR3 length, clone size, V gene, CDR3 DNA, CDR3 protein. D genes are given only for firm matches. Some rows have no size entry. The others give once, few or many, or a class for an expanded clone.

d_call: -; j_call: TRBJ2-4; cdr3_length: 12; clone_size: few; v_call: TRBV5-5; cdr3_nt: TGTGCCAGCAGCTATCGCAAAAACATTCAGTACTTC; cdr3_aa: CASSYRKNIQYF
d_call: -; j_call: TRBJ2-1; cdr3_length: 16; clone_size: -; v_call: TRBV2; cdr3_nt: TGTGCCAGCCGGAAAGGGAGCAGTGTCTTGGGGGTTGAGCAGTTCTTC; cdr3_aa: CASRKGSSVLGVEQFF
d_call: -; j_call: TRBJ2-3; cdr3_length: 14; clone_size: -; v_call: TRBV30; cdr3_nt: TGTGCCGTCTCCCAGGGTGGTAGCACAGATACGCAGTATTTT; cdr3_aa: CAVSQGGSTDTQYF
d_call: -; j_call: TRBJ2-5; cdr3_length: 15; clone_size: -; v_call: TRBV4-2; cdr3_nt: TGTGCCAGCAGCCAAGATGACGCTAGCCAAGAGACCCAGTACTTC; cdr3_aa: CASSQDDASQETQYF
d_call: TRBD1; j_call: TRBJ2-3; cdr3_length: 13; clone_size: many; v_call: TRBV20-1; cdr3_nt: TGCAGTGCTCGGACAGGGGCCGCAGATACGCAGTATTTT; cdr3_aa: CSARTGAADTQYF
d_call: -; j_call: TRBJ2-6; cdr3_length: 13; clone_size: -; v_call: TRBV7-7; cdr3_nt: TGTGCTAGCTCCGACTCTGGGGCCAACGTCCTGACTTTC; cdr3_aa: CASSDSGANVLTF
d_call: -; j_call: TRBJ2-2; cdr3_length: 14; clone_size: many; v_call: TRBV4-2; cdr3_nt: TGTGCCAGCAGCCAAGAATTCAACACCGGGGAGCTGTTTTTT; cdr3_aa: CASSQEFNTGELFF
d_call: -; j_call: TRBJ2-7; cdr3_length: 12; clone_size: many; v_call: TRBV7-2; cdr3_nt: TGTGCCAGCAGTTCACAATATTACGAGCAGTACTTC; cdr3_aa: CASSSQYYEQYF
d_call: -; j_call: TRBJ1-5; cdr3_length: 15; clone_size: -; v_call: TRBV7-8; cdr3_nt: TGTGCCAGCAGCTTACTCACAGGGAAAAATCAGCCCCAGCATTTT; cdr3_aa: CASSLLTGKNQPQHF
d_call: TRBD1; j_call: TRBJ1-6; cdr3_length: 14; clone_size: -; v_call: TRBV20-1; cdr3_nt: TGCAGTGCTATCCCCGGGACAGGAGGGTCACCCCTCCACTTT; cdr3_aa: CSAIPGTGGSPLHF
d_call: TRBD2; j_call: TRBJ2-7; cdr3_length: 14; clone_size: few; v_call: TRBV3-1; cdr3_nt: TGTGCCAGCAGCCTAGGGACTAGCAGGTACGAGCAGTACTTC; cdr3_aa: CASSLGTSRYEQYF
d_call: -; j_call: TRBJ1-6; cdr3_length: 14; clone_size: few; v_call: TRBV6-5; cdr3_nt: TGTGCCAGCAGTTACTCGGGGCCGAATTCACCCCTCCACTTT; cdr3_aa: CASSYSGPNSPLHF
d_call: -; j_call: TRBJ2-1; cdr3_length: 15; clone_size: -; v_call: TRBV20-1; cdr3_nt: TGCAGTGCTAGAGCTGCCCTCAGGAAATACAATGAGCAGTTCTTC; cdr3_aa: CSARAALRKYNEQFF
d_call: -; j_call: TRBJ2-5; cdr3_length: 16; clone_size: few; v_call: TRBV7-8; cdr3_nt: TGTGCCAGCAGGTTGACCCCCGGGACCATCCAAGAGACCCAGTACTTC; cdr3_aa: CASRLTPGTIQETQYF
d_call: TRBD1; j_call: TRBJ1-5; cdr3_length: 16; clone_size: -; v_call: TRBV15; cdr3_nt: TGTGCCACCAGCGGCAAAGGACAGGGCTCCAATCAGCCCCAGCATTTT; cdr3_aa: CATSGKGQGSNQPQHF
d_call: -; j_call: TRBJ2-1; cdr3_length: 8; clone_size: -; v_call: TRBV6-4; cdr3_nt: TGTGCCAGCAGGACCCATCCGTTC; cdr3_aa: CASRTHPF
d_call: -; j_call: TRBJ1-6; cdr3_length: 13; clone_size: -; v_call: TRBV7-6; cdr3_nt: TGTGCCAGCAGCTTAGCGATACGTTCACCCCTCCACTTT; cdr3_aa: CASSLAIRSPLHF
d_call: -; j_call: TRBJ2-5; cdr3_length: 11; clone_size: -; v_call: TRBV12-3/TRBV12-4; cdr3_nt: TGTGCCAGCAGTGACCTAGAGGCCCAGTACTTC; cdr3_aa: CASSDLEAQYF
d_call: -; j_call: TRBJ2-3; cdr3_length: 14; clone_size: few; v_call: TRBV15; cdr3_nt: TGTGCCACCAGCAGTATCAGGGTAGGGGATACGCAGTATTTT; cdr3_aa: CATSSIRVGDTQYF
d_call: -; j_call: TRBJ1-1; cdr3_length: 14; clone_size: few; v_call: TRBV3-1; cdr3_nt: TGTGCCAGCAGCCAAGATCAGGGTCGGGCTGAAGCTTTCTTT; cdr3_aa: CASSQDQGRAEAFF
d_call: -; j_call: TRBJ1-1; cdr3_length: 13; clone_size: few; v_call: TRBV5-1; cdr3_nt: TGCGCCAGCACCTCCGGGCAGGACACTGAAGCTTTCTTT; cdr3_aa: CASTSGQDTEAFF
d_call: TRBD1; j_call: TRBJ2-3; cdr3_length: 17; clone_size: -; v_call: TRBV5-4; cdr3_nt: TGTGCCAGCAGCTTGGGCCCTATGACAGGGAGCACAGATACGCAGTATTTT; cdr3_aa: CASSLGPMTGSTDTQYF
d_call: TRBD2; j_call: TRBJ2-5; cdr3_length: 15; clone_size: -; v_call: TRBV11-2; cdr3_nt: TGTGCCAGTGACGGCCTGACGGGGGGAAAAGAGACCCAGTACTTC; cdr3_aa: CASDGLTGGKETQYF
d_call: -; j_call: TRBJ2-5; cdr3_length: 14; clone_size: few; v_call: TRBV18; cdr3_nt: TGTGCCAGCTCACCGAACGGTCAAGAAGAGACCCAGTACTTC; cdr3_aa: CASSPNGQEETQYF
d_call: TRBD1; j_call: TRBJ2-2; cdr3_length: 15; clone_size: many; v_call: TRBV7-7; cdr3_nt: TGTGCTAGCAGAGCGGGACAGGGGAACACCGGGGAGCTGTTTTTT; cdr3_aa: CASRAGQGNTGELFF
d_call: TRBD2; j_call: TRBJ2-1; cdr3_length: 16; clone_size: many; v_call: TRBV29-1; cdr3_nt: TGCAGCGTATACGGACTAGCGGGAGTCTCCTACAATGAGCAGTTCTTC; cdr3_aa: CSVYGLAGVSYNEQFF
d_call: TRBD1; j_call: TRBJ1-5; cdr3_length: 14; clone_size: -; v_call: TRBV10-3; cdr3_nt: TGTGCCATCGCCCGGACAGGGAACAATCAGCCCCAGCATTTT; cdr3_aa: CAIARTGNNQPQHF
d_call: -; j_call: TRBJ1-5; cdr3_length: 17; clone_size: many; v_call: TRBV28; cdr3_nt: TGTGCCAGCAGTTCTTATAGGGGCTCTCTCGGAAATCAGCCCCAGCATTTT; cdr3_aa: CASSSYRGSLGNQPQHF
d_call: TRBD2; j_call: TRBJ2-1; cdr3_length: 15; clone_size: few; v_call: TRBV5-6; cdr3_nt: TGTGCCAGCAGCTTTGAAAAGCGGGGGGGCCGGGAGCAGTTCTTC; cdr3_aa: CASSFEKRGGREQFF
d_call: -; j_call: TRBJ1-2; cdr3_length: 15; clone_size: many; v_call: TRBV4-2; cdr3_nt: TGTGCCAGCAGCCAAGAGTCAGGGCGAGGGTATGGCTACACCTTC; cdr3_aa: CASSQESGRGYGYTF
d_call: -; j_call: TRBJ2-7; cdr3_length: 13; clone_size: few; v_call: TRBV28; cdr3_nt: TGTGCCAGCAGTTTTATGAGTAGCGACGAGCAGTACTTC; cdr3_aa: CASSFMSSDEQYF
d_call: -; j_call: TRBJ2-3; cdr3_length: 14; clone_size: many; v_call: TRBV6-1; cdr3_nt: TGTGCCAGCAGCCCACGTACCCGTCGAGATACGCAGTATTTT; cdr3_aa: CASSPRTRRDTQYF
d_call: TRBD2; j_call: TRBJ2-5; cdr3_length: 15; clone_size: many; v_call: TRBV29-1; cdr3_nt: TGCAGCGTTAGTGCGGGAGTTCCGGGTGCAGAGACCCAGTACTTC; cdr3_aa: CSVSAGVPGAETQYF
d_call: TRBD1; j_call: TRBJ2-7; cdr3_length: 16; clone_size: many; v_call: TRBV7-2; cdr3_nt: TGTGCCAGCAGCCCGAGACAGGGTTACGCCTCCTACGAGCAGTACTTC; cdr3_aa: CASSPRQGYASYEQYF
d_call: -; j_call: TRBJ2-2; cdr3_length: 14; clone_size: -; v_call: TRBV7-9; cdr3_nt: TGTGCCAGCAGCGGATTCTCGAGCACCGGGGAGCTGTTTTTT; cdr3_aa: CASSGFSSTGELFF
d_call: -; j_call: TRBJ2-7; cdr3_length: 14; clone_size: -; v_call: TRBV20-1; cdr3_nt: TGCAGTGCTAGAAAGGCCGGAGTAAGCTACGAGCAGTACTTC; cdr3_aa: CSARKAGVSYEQYF
d_call: TRBD2; j_call: TRBJ2-1; cdr3_length: 15; clone_size: -; v_call: TRBV5-6; cdr3_nt: TGTGCCAGCAGCTTGGGGGTTAGCGGGAAAAATGAGCAGTTCTTC; cdr3_aa: CASSLGVSGKNEQFF
d_call: -; j_call: TRBJ2-6; cdr3_length: 16; clone_size: many; v_call: TRBV18; cdr3_nt: TGTGCCAGCTCACCAGAGGGCAGGCCTGGGGCCAACGTCCTGACTTTC; cdr3_aa: CASSPEGRPGANVLTF
d_call: -; j_call: TRBJ2-7; cdr3_length: 16; clone_size: few; v_call: TRBV6-9; cdr3_nt: TGTGCCAGCAGTTATTGGGGGGTAGACGGAAACTACGAGCAGTACTTC; cdr3_aa: CASSYWGVDGNYEQYF
d_call: -; j_call: TRBJ2-7; cdr3_length: 14; clone_size: -; v_call: TRBV9; cdr3_nt: TGTGCCAGCAGCGTAGATGAGGGGAGGAACGAGCAGTACTTC; cdr3_aa: CASSVDEGRNEQYF
d_call: -; j_call: TRBJ2-3; cdr3_length: 14; clone_size: few; v_call: TRBV11-2; cdr3_nt: TGTGCCAGCAGCTTAGAGGCATGGGTAGATACGCAGTATTTT; cdr3_aa: CASSLEAWVDTQYF
d_call: TRBD2; j_call: TRBJ2-7; cdr3_length: 10; clone_size: few; v_call: TRBV20-1; cdr3_nt: TGCAGCGGGAGGGCCGGTGAGCAGTACTTC; cdr3_aa: CSGRAGEQYF
d_call: TRBD1; j_call: TRBJ1-1; cdr3_length: 16; clone_size: many; v_call: TRBV27; cdr3_nt: TGTGCCAGCAAGACCGGGACAGGGTGGTCGAGCACTGAAGCTTTCTTT; cdr3_aa: CASKTGTGWSSTEAFF
d_call: -; j_call: TRBJ2-5; cdr3_length: 16; clone_size: few; v_call: TRBV15; cdr3_nt: TGTGCCACCAGCAGAGATCCCGGCAGGGCTGGGGAGACCCAGTACTTC; cdr3_aa: CATSRDPGRAGETQYF
d_call: TRBD2; j_call: TRBJ2-7; cdr3_length: 17; clone_size: -; v_call: TRBV7-2; cdr3_nt: TGTGCCAGCAGCTTAGTGGGGCCGACTAGCGGCTTCTACGAGCAGTACTTC; cdr3_aa: CASSLVGPTSGFYEQYF
d_call: -; j_call: TRBJ1-2; cdr3_length: 15; clone_size: few; v_call: TRBV11-2; cdr3_nt: TGTGCCAGCAGCTTAAATGCAGGAAATAACTATGGCTACACCTTC; cdr3_aa: CASSLNAGNNYGYTF